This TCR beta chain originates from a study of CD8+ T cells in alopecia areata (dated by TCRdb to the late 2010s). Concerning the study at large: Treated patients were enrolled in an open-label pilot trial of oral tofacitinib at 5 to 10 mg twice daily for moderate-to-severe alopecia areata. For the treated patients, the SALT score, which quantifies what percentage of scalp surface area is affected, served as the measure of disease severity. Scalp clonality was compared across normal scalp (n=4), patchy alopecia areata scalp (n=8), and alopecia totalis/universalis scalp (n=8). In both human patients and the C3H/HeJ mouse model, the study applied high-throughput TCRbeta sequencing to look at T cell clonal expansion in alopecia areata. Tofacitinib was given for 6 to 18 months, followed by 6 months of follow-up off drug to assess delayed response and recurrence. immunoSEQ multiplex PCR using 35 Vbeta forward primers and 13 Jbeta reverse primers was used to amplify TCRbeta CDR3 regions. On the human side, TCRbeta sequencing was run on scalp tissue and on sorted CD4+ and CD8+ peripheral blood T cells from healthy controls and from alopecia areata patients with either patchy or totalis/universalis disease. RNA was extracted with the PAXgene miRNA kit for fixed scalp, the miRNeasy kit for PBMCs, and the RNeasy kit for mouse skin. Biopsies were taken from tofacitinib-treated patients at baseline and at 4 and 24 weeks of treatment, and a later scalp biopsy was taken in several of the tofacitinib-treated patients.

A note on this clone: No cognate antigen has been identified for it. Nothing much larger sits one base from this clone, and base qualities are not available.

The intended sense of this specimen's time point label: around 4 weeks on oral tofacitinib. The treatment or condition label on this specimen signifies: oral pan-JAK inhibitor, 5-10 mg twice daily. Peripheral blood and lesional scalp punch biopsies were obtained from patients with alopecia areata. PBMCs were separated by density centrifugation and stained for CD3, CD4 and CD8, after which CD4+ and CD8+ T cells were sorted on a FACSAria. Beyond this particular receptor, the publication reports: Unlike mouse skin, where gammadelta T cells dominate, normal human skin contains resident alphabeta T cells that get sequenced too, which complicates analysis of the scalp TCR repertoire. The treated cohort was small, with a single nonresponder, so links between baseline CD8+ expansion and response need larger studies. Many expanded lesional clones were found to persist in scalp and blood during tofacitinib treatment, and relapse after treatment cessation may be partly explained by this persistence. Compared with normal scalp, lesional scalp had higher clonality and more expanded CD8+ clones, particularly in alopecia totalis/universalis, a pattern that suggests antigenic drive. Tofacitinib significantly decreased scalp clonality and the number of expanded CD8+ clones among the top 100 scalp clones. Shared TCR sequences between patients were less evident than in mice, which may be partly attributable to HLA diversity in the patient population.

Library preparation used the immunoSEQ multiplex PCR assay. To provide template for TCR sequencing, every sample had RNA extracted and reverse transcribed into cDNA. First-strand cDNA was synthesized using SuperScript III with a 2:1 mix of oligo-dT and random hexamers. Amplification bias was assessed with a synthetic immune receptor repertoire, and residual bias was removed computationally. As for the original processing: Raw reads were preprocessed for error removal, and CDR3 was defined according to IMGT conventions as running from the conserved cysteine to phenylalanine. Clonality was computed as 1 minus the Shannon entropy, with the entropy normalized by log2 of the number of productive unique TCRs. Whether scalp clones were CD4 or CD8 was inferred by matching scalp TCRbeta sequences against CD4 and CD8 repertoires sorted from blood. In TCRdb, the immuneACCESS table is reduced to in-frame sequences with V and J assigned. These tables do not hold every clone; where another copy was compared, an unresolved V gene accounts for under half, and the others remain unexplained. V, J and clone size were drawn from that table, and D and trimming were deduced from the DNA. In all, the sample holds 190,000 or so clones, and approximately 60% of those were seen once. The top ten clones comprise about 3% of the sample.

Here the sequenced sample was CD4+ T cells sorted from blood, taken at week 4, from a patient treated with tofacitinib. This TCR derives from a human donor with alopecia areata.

The CDR3 region: CASSKERGITDTQYF. In nucleotide form, the sequence is TGTGCCAGCAGCAAGGAGCGGGGGATCACAGATACGCAGTATTTT. The chain is made from TRBV4-2 and TRBJ2-3; TRBD2 matches 8 bases in the middle. The CDR3 spans 15 residues, from the cysteine through the phenylalanine. Of all the DNA, just the CDR3 is kept, 45 bases in frame from base 1. Based on the germline V gene, the CDR1 and CDR2 sequences are LGHNA and YNFKEQ. Trimming leaves V shorter by 5 bases and J shorter by 2 bases, with the junction holding 6 bases beyond the gene matches.